The clone carrying this T cell receptor beta chain was observed a single time. The source of the sample is a study of blood T cell repertoires in COVID-19. Study details: Nucleic acid was either cDNA or gDNA, and it came from T cells, B-cell-depleted T cells, or PBMCs.

Here immunoSEQ multiplex PCR was the method, and the copy in TCRdb shows in-frame clones only, minus some. Of over 200,000 clones in the sample, approximately 85% are singletons; the top ten hold 0.7%. V gave up 3 bases and J gave up 4 bases; unmatched junction bases: 4. The CDR3 contains 14 residues. From germline, CDR1 is SGDLS and CDR2 YYNGEE. J is TRBJ2-5 and V is TRBV9, with 9 bases lining up with TRBD1. The source of this sequence is a human donor in a cohort sampled during active COVID-19. The sample taken for sequencing was peripheral blood. This chain's CDR3 is CASSANRGRETQYF. The CDR3 DNA reads TGTGCCAGCAGCGCTAACAGGGGGCGAGAGACCCAGTACTTC.